This record concerns one TCR beta chain sequence. Its matching antigen is unknown. The data originate from a study of Ad26.COV2.S vaccination and SARS-CoV-2 variants. Method: immunoSEQ multiplex PCR; TCRdb's copy keeps in-frame clones and lacks some. This table holds about 94,000 clones, 82% found once. Findings of the study overall: Spike-specific responses of CD8+ and CD4+ T cells were reported to display substantial breadth after vaccination. Comparable non-spike TCR breadth was observed in vaccine and placebo recipients.

CDR1 SGHRS and CDR2 YFSETQ come from the germline V gene. The CDR3 runs 15 residues. V trimming: 0 bases; J trimming: 2 bases; junction bases outside the gene matches: 4. This receptor was taken from a human donor who had recovered from COVID-19. Material: peripheral blood, obtained after recovery from COVID-19. J is TRBJ1-1 and V is TRBV5-1; 7 bases are shared with TRBD1. The CDR3 bases are TGCGCCAGCAGCTTGGGAGGGACAGTAAACACTGAAGCTTTCTTT. Its translation is CASSLGGTVNTEAFF.